This T cell receptor (beta chain) was found in a study of vaccination and CD4 T cells after COVID-19. As for the study in general: Researchers treated control cultures with a CEFX pool, an HIV-1 Nef pool, or no peptide.

Treatment meaning: roughly 11-day PBMC culture with coronavirus spike peptide pools or control peptides (ViraFEST assay). Pre-COVID-19 pandemic sampling (2011-2018) yielded the unexposed donor's CD4+ T cells. ViraFEST grew antigen-specific T cells using peptide pools, then sequenced TCRs. After being plated at fewer than 2.5 million per well, PBMCs were cultured with 10 IU/ml IL-2 and 10 ug/ml peptide pools. The CDR3 totals 15 residues. V shed 1 base, J shed 0 bases, and the junction held 3 bases outside the gene matches. The germline V gene has CDR1 SQVTM and CDR2 ANQGSEA. On this clonotype itself: Its target is not known.

The Oncomine TCR Beta short-read assay was applied to DNA of cultured CD4+ T cells. Each CDR3 protein is one row after TCRdb ran MiXCR on the PCR reads. The sample records about 7,200 distinct CDR3 sequences, around two fifths being singletons. This receptor was obtained from a human donor in good health. This chain links TRBV29-1 with TRBJ1-3; 7 bases match TRBD1. The sequencing input was CD4+ T cells from blood, cultured in vitro. The DNA for the CDR3 is TGCAGCGTTGAAGGGACAGGCAACTCTGGAAACACCATATATTTT. Amino acids: CSVEGTGNSGNTIYF. Drawing the rest from reference TRBV29-1 and TRBJ1-3, the complete variable domain is SAVISQKPSRDICQRGTSLTIQCQVDSQVTMMFWYRQQPGQSLTLIATANQGSEATYESGFVIDKFPISRPNLTFSTLTVSNMSPEDSSIYLCSVEGTGNSGNTIYFGEGSWLTVV.